This TCR beta chain is drawn from a study of spatial heterogeneity in lung cancer. In its sample, this clonotype was seen many times. Unique molecular identifiers, one per molecule, were present on every TCR cDNA molecule. TCRdb ran MiXCR on the 5' RACE reads and lists one entry per CDR3 protein. The data contain roughly 39,000 distinct CDR3 sequences, around 6.8% of them singletons. Time point here: sample taken at primary tumor resection. The CDR3 is made up of 16 amino acids. V was shortened by 3 bases and J by 0 bases, with 14 bases between the two germline ends. From germline, CDR1 is DFQATT and CDR2 SNEGSKA (reference sequence).

Material: PBMCs, obtained at surgery. The chain has TRBV20-1 and TRBJ1-4, with D maybe TRBD1 (5 bases). This receptor was taken from a female donor with early-stage non-small cell lung cancer. The CDR3 loop is CSASQGPPSTNEKLFF. The CDR3 DNA is TGCAGTGCTAGCCAGGGTCCCCCATCAACTAATGAAAAACTGTTTTTT.